This T cell receptor (beta chain) comes out of a study of blood T cell repertoires in COVID-19 (dated by TCRdb to the early 2020s). Notes on the research overall: Collaborator samples came from the United States, Italy and Spain and covered acute and convalescent phases of COVID-19. The samples were drawn from two sources: the first 160 participants of the ongoing ImmuneRACE study, and some 1,300 subjects contributed by 6 global collaborators. The material from the prospective study consisted of cDNA or gDNA derived from T cells, B-cell-depleted T cells, or PBMCs. HLA class I and class II types, where available, came from metadata supplied by the sample provider rather than from assay-based typing. The repertoires were made available in a free public database intended to serve as a resource for research on the immune response to SARS-CoV-2. Subjects who had been exposed to COVID-19, were actively infected with it, or had recovered from it provided the deeply sampled blood TCRbeta repertoires that made up the dataset. Sample metadata almost always included a de-identified subject ID, COVID-19 status, age in years and sex.

The paper's findings and limits, for the study overall: The quantity of clinical and demographic metadata differed by source and by participant and was supplied without curation.

TCRbeta CDR3 regions were amplified from genomic DNA by means of the immunoSEQ Assay, a bias-controlled multiplex PCR. Processing in the source paper ran as follows. The number of nucleated cells in each sample was estimated from the amplification of reference gene primers within the assay. To quantify the absolute abundance of each unique TCRbeta CDR3 rearrangement, sequence reads were collapsed and filtered. Productive Simpson clonality was computed per sample as the square root of Simpson's diversity index over productive rearrangements. TCRdb limited this immuneACCESS table to in-frame rearrangements with V and J called. A share of clones is missing; checked studies link under half to unresolved V genes, and the rest is unexplained. V and J calls and clone size are those listed in that table; D and trimming were worked out from the DNA. For this sample there are 300,000 to 400,000 clones; 70% to 90% appear just once. The leading ten clones occupy approximately 3% of the sample.

In Seattle, one collaborating source enrolled patients while the infection was active and tracked those patients longitudinally over the course of disease. Collaborating institutions collected whole blood in K2EDTA tubes following their own protocols. For TCRbeta analysis, collaborators shipped samples in one of three forms: frozen whole blood, isolated PBMCs, or DNA extracted from either of those sample types. Sequences SGHRS (CDR1) and YFSETQ (CDR2) are obtained from the germline V gene. The CDR3 holds 14 amino acids from the cysteine to the phenylalanine. The entry retains the CDR3 DNA only, 42 bases that are in frame from base 1. Trimming costs V 2 bases and J 3 bases, and their ends lie 11 bases apart. Turning to this clone: Its antigen is not yet known. Base qualities are not provided; no much larger clone lies one nucleotide away.

The specimen sequenced was peripheral blood. The V and J genes are TRBV5-1 and TRBJ1-1; the D gene is perhaps TRBD1, from 6 matching bases. The receptor's source is a woman between 25 and 40 years old with COVID-19, enrolled during active disease. CDR3 protein: CASSFGGQHTEAFF. Here is the DNA: TGCGCCAGCAGCTTCGGGGGGCAGCACACTGAAGCTTTCTTT.